One sample yielded the 15 T cell receptor beta chains listed below, sequenced in a study of blood T cells in healthy people across ages. With a J-beta primer mix and a sample-barcoded 5' primer, a second PCR ran about 7 to 12 cycles. Using its own MiXCR run on the 5' RACE reads, TCRdb lists one record per CDR3 protein. The table records 1.5 million to 2 million distinct CDR3 sequences, around half of them present only once. Source material: blood. Receptors were obtained from a woman between 40 and 55 years old in good health.

The chain is built from TRBV2 and TRBJ2-1, with TRBD2 as a possible D gene (6 bases). V was pared by 6 bases and J by 4 bases, with 19 bases between. Germline lookup yields CDR1 SNHLY and CDR2 FYNNEI. CDR3 length equals 16 residues. CDR3 coding DNA: TGTGCCAGCAGGACCCCTGGCGGGGTGGGGTACAATGAGCAGTTCTTC. It encodes CASRTPGGVGYNEQFF. Based on the CDR3 plus reference TRBV2 and TRBJ2-1, the full variable domain is EPEVTQTPSHQVTQMGQEVILRCVPISNHLYFYWYRQILGQKVEFLVSFYNNEISEKSEIFDDQFSVERPDGSNFTLKIRSTKLEDSAMYFCASRTPGGVGYNEQFFGPGTRLTVL.

The genes are TRBV7-9 and TRBJ2-1; D remains unclear. Gene TRBJ2-7 matches the end of the DNA better, so the J call may be wrong. The CDR3 is 15 residues long. CDR1 and CDR2 from the germline V gene are SEHNR and FQNEAQ (reference sequence). This CDR3 reads CASRFTKATYNEQYF. CDR3 sequence (DNA): TGTGCCAGCAGGTTCACAAAGGCAACCTACAATGAGCAGTACTTC.

In this sample, this clonotype turned up a few times. V gene TRBV29-1 combines with J gene TRBJ2-1, with D maybe TRBD1 (5 bases). Germline lookup yields CDR1 SQVTM and CDR2 ANQGSEA. Trimming left V 1 base short and J 7 bases short, with 8 bases between. The CDR3 spans 12 residues. CDR3 amino acids: CSVEVPGNEQFF. CDR3 in DNA: TGCAGCGTTGAAGTTCCAGGGAATGAGCAGTTCTTC.

This clonotype was counted only a few times. The chain links TRBV20-1 to TRBJ1-2, with D possibly matching TRBD1 (5 bases). Trimming took 5 bases from V and 4 from J, leaving 11 bases between them. The germline gives CDR1 DFQATT, CDR2 SNEGSKA (reference sequence). This CDR3 is 12 amino acids long. The CDR3 nucleotides are TGCAGTGCTGTCGACAGCCTCTATGGCTACACCTTC. Encoded protein: CSAVDSLYGYTF.

This clonotype showed up just a few times. The chain uses TRBV7-2 and TRBJ2-3, with 9 bases fitting TRBD2. The CDR3 runs 16 residues. The germline V gene has CDR1 SGHTA and CDR2 FQGNSA. V was clipped by 1 base and J by 1 base; unmatched bases: 3. The chain's CDR3 is CASSLDVAGGTDTQYF. CDR3 bases: TGTGCCAGCAGCTTAGATGTAGCGGGGGGCACAGATACGCAGTATTTT.

This clonotype came up a few times. The rearrangement uses TRBV4-2 and TRBJ2-1; D is perhaps TRBD1 (5 bases). The CDR3 covers 11 residues. Germline CDR1 and CDR2: LGHNA and YNFKEQ. The V gene lost 2 bases and the J gene lost 10 bases, with 6 bases spanning the gap. The CDR3: CASSQNREQFF. For the CDR3, the DNA is TGTGCCAGCAGCCAAAACAGGGAGCAGTTCTTC.

V and J are TRBV29-1 and TRBJ1-4, with D tentatively TRBD1 (6 bases). Trimming stripped 5 bases from V and 8 bases from J, with 18 bases between. Germline V CDR1 and CDR2: SQVTM, ANQGSEA. The CDR3 covers 14 residues. The CDR3 coding sequence is TGCAGCGTTTTCGGGGGCGGAGGTGGCGAAAAACTGTTTTTT. This encodes CSVFGGGGGEKLFF. Filled out from reference TRBV29-1 and TRBJ1-4, the complete variable domain reads SAVISQKPSRDICQRGTSLTIQCQVDSQVTMMFWYRQQPGQSLTLIATANQGSEATYESGFVIDKFPISRPNLTFSTLTVSNMSPEDSSIYLCSVFGGGGGEKLFFGSGTQLSVL.

Here the CDR3 DNA reads TGTGCCAGCAGCCAAGATATTGGGGGGGGCCAAAGGTCACATATTCCCACAGATACGCAGTATTTT. Encoded protein: CASSQDIGGGQRSHIPTDTQYF. V gene TRBV4-2 combines with J gene TRBJ2-3, with D perhaps matching TRBD2 (7 bases). V was clipped by 0 bases and J by 2 bases, with 30 bases between them. CDR3 length: 22 amino acids. CDR1 is LGHNA, CDR2 YNFKEQ, per germline.

The chain recombines TRBV29-1 with TRBJ2-5, with TRBD2 as a possible D gene (6 bases). The V gene lost 4 bases and the J gene lost 7 bases, with 13 bases spanning the gap. Per germline, CDR1 SQVTM and CDR2 ANQGSEA. The CDR3 runs to 12 residues. The CDR3 spells CSVGNLGGTQYF. The CDR3 nucleotides are TGCAGCGTTGGAAATCTGGGAGGGACCCAGTACTTC.

This clonotype was observed a handful of times. J is TRBJ2-7 and V is TRBV20-1, with D possibly being TRBD2 (5 bases). The V gene lost 8 bases and the J gene lost 6 bases, with 26 bases spanning the gap. The CDR3 has 15 amino acids. Per germline, CDR1 DFQATT and CDR2 SNEGSKA (reference sequence). The CDR3 DNA is TGCAGTCATAGGAGACGAAGGGAGTCTGGTGGCGAGCAGTACTTC. Translating it yields CSHRRRRESGGEQYF.

This chain uses TRBV6-1 with TRBJ2-1, with D uncertain. The ends were cut back, 0 bases at V and 4 bases at J, with 7 bases in the middle. This CDR3 is 14 amino acids long. Germline CDR1 is MNHNS and CDR2 is SASEGT. As DNA, the CDR3 is TGTGCCAGCAGTGAAGCGTGGTATTACAATGAGCAGTTCTTC. This encodes CASSEAWYYNEQFF.

The V and J genes are TRBV2 and TRBJ2-5, with 13 bases identical to TRBD2. J lost 11 bases, V lost 6 bases, and 9 bases had no gene match. The germline V gene has CDR1 SNHLY and CDR2 FYNNEI. The CDR3 runs to 14 residues. CDR3 coding DNA: TGTGCCAGCAGAGCAAGGACTAGCGGGGGCCAGCAGTACTTC. Encoded protein: CASRARTSGGQQYF.

This clonotype was counted only a few times. The chain joins TRBV4-2 to TRBJ2-3; 7 nucleotides match TRBD2. Germline loops: CDR1 LGHNA, CDR2 YNFKEQ. V was pared by 5 bases and J by 3 bases, with 8 bases of the junction left unmatched. This CDR3 is built from 15 residues. CDR3 nucleotide sequence: TGTGCCAGCAGCGGCGTGGGGGGGTGGACAGATACGCAGTATTTT. This encodes CASSGVGGWTDTQYF.

This clonotype showed up just a few times. The V call is TRBV29-1, the J call TRBJ2-5, with TRBD2 as a possible D gene (5 bases). Trimming took 6 bases from V and 5 from J, leaving 16 bases between them. The CDR3 covers 13 residues. The germline V gene has CDR1 SQVTM and CDR2 ANQGSEA. The CDR3 loop reads CSVRALLRETQYF. For the CDR3, the DNA is TGCAGCGTGCGGGCCCTCCTACGGGAGACCCAGTACTTC.

A few counts support this clonotype. The V call is TRBV4-1, the J call TRBJ2-3, with 11 bases that match TRBD2. V gave up 4 bases and J gave up 3 bases; unmatched junction bases: 9. The germline V gene has CDR1 MGHRA and CDR2 YSYEKL. The CDR3 has 17 residues. The CDR3, as DNA: TGCGCCAGCAGCCCCCTAACTAGCGGGGGAGCGACAGATACGCAGTATTTT. Protein product: CASSPLTSGGATDTQYF.